The 11 T cell receptor beta chains listed next were all sequenced from one sample in a study of Ad26.COV2.S vaccination and SARS-CoV-2 variants. Treatment denoted: some 20 received Ad26.COV2.S at low or high dose, single or two shots; 5 received placebo; per-sample allocation not given. Samples were taken on day 63 after the first vaccine or placebo injection. The protocol was immunoSEQ multiplex PCR, while the TCRdb copy is restricted to in-frame clones and leaves out a portion. Counted here are under 400,000 clones, about nine tenths occurring once; the ten biggest clones make up around 3.7%. The material was peripheral blood, obtained in a trial of Ad26.COV2.S vaccine versus placebo. The receptors were gathered from a person aged 18-65 years who received the Ad26.COV2.S COVID-19 vaccine or a placebo.

The table lists this clone with a count of one. The rearrangement links TRBV5-6 to TRBJ1-4; D might be TRBD1 (5 bases). The germline CDR1 and CDR2 sequences are SGHDT and YYEEEE. Trimming removed 4 bases from V and 7 bases from J, with 17 bases in between. The CDR3 is 15 residues long. CDR3 loop: CASSQGPKEGEKLFF. The CDR3 DNA reads as TGTGCCAGCAGCCAGGGACCTAAAGAGGGTGAAAAACTGTTTTTT.

V is TRBV27 and J is TRBJ2-1; D may be TRBD1 (5 bases). V was shortened by 1 base and J by 1 base, with 17 bases between the two germline ends. This CDR3 comprises 18 residues. CDR1 MNHEY and CDR2 SMNVEV come from the germline V gene (reference sequence). CDR3 loop: CASSLFSGFPMSYNEQFF. CDR3 in DNA: TGTGCCAGCAGTTTATTTTCAGGGTTCCCCATGTCCTACAATGAGCAGTTCTTC.

The rearrangement links TRBV7-3 to TRBJ2-1; maybe TRBD1 (7 bases). This CDR3 spans 16 amino acids. V was shortened by 2 bases and J by 9 bases, with 20 bases between the two germline ends. The germline V gene has CDR1 SGHTA and CDR2 FQGTGA. The CDR3 coding sequence is TGTGCCAGCAGCTTATCTCACCACAGGGGAGGAAGTGAGCAGTTCTTC. Protein: CASSLSHHRGGSEQFF.

This clone has a single count. This chain's CDR3 is CASSLFVSGGLYNEQFF. The CDR3 nucleotides read TGTGCCAGCAGCTTATTTGTTAGCGGGGGGCTCTACAATGAGCAGTTCTTC. The V call is TRBV7-8, the J call TRBJ2-1, with 10 bases identical to TRBD2. V trimming: 2 bases; J trimming: 3 bases; junction bases outside the gene matches: 7. The CDR3 runs 17 residues. CDR1 SGHVS and CDR2 FQNEAQ come from the germline V gene.

The chain employs TRBV9 and TRBJ2-2; D gene unclear. CDR1 is SGDLS and CDR2 is YYNGEE in the germline V gene. This CDR3 is 13 amino acids long. V was pared by 5 bases and J by 4 bases, with 9 bases between. In nucleotides, the CDR3 is TGTGCCAGCAGGGGCTTTATCACCGGGGAGCTGTTTTTT. This sequence encodes CASRGFITGELFF.

The chain carries TRBV7-8 and TRBJ2-7; D is possibly TRBD1 (6 bases). The germline gives CDR1 SGHVS, CDR2 FQNEAQ. This CDR3 comprises 14 residues. V was clipped by 5 bases and J by 2 bases, with 13 bases between them. This CDR3 reads CASSPGQRAYEQYF. The CDR3 region has the DNA TGTGCCAGCAGCCCCGGACAGCGAGCCTACGAGCAGTACTTC.

V is TRBV6-5 and J is TRBJ1-6, with unresolved D. Trimming pared 0 bases from V and 6 bases from J, leaving 6 bases between. This CDR3 comprises 14 residues. Germline V gives CDR1 MNHEY, CDR2 SVGAGI. CDR3 bases: TGTGCCAGCAGTTACTCAACCCCTAATTCACCCCTCCACTTT. Protein product: CASSYSTPNSPLHF.

The chain uses TRBV2 and TRBJ1-4; 9 bases match TRBD1. Germline V gives CDR1 SNHLY, CDR2 FYNNEI. V shed 6 bases, J shed 7 bases, and the junction held 6 bases outside the gene matches. The CDR3 extends over 14 amino acids. CDR3 in DNA: TGTGCCAGCAGCGGGACAGGGTTAGGTGAAAAACTGTTTTTT. Translated: CASSGTGLGEKLFF.

The V and J genes are TRBV9 and TRBJ2-1; 7 bases line up with TRBD2. CDR1 is SGDLS, CDR2 YYNGEE, per germline. This CDR3 contains 15 residues. V shed 7 bases, J shed 2 bases, and the junction held 9 bases outside the gene matches. DNA of the CDR3: TGTGCCAGCTCTCAGACTAGCCGACCCTACAATGAGCAGTTCTTC. As protein: CASSQTSRPYNEQFF.

The chain recombines TRBV5-5 with TRBJ1-2; no definite D call. The V and J ends lost 4 bases and 5 bases respectively, with 9 bases between them. Germline CDR1 SGHKS, CDR2 YYEKEE (reference sequence). The CDR3 spans 12 residues. The chain's CDR3 is CASSRRSYGYTF. CDR3 sequence (DNA): TGTGCCAGCAGCCGACGGAGTTATGGCTACACCTTC. Filled out from reference TRBV5-5 and TRBJ1-2, the complete variable domain reads DAGVTQSPTHLIKTRGQQVTLRCSPISGHKSVSWYQQVLGQGPQFIFQYYEKEERGRGNFPDRFSARQFPNYSSELNVNALLLGDSALYLCASSRRSYGYTFGSGTRLTVV.

Only one count was recorded for this clone. This sequence joins TRBV19 and TRBJ1-5, with a weak D call TRBD1 (5 bases). The germline V gene has CDR1 LNHDA and CDR2 SQIVND (reference sequence). This CDR3 region has 15 residues. Trimming cost V 2 bases and J 1 base, with 9 bases left between them. The CDR3 reads CASSITKGSNQPQHF. The DNA for the CDR3 is TGTGCCAGTAGTATAACTAAGGGGAGCAATCAGCCCCAGCATTTT.